This T cell receptor (beta chain) is from a study of blood T cells in healthy people across ages. Germline V gene sequence: CDR1 SQVTM, CDR2 ANQGSEA. Unmatched junction bases numbered 6, after V lost 7 bases and J lost 2 bases. The CDR3 runs to 13 residues. Combining a sample-barcoded 5' primer with a J-beta primer mix, a second PCR ran for 7 to 11 cycles. MiXCR, applied by TCRdb to the 5' RACE reads, yields one record per CDR3 protein. The table lists roughly 2 million distinct CDR3 sequences, roughly 49% of them singletons. This TCR derives from a woman between 40 and 55 years old in good health. The chain recombines TRBV29-1 with TRBJ2-3, with TRBD1 matching 7 bases. What was sequenced was blood. The CDR3 protein is CSAGDSYTDTQYF. In DNA form, the CDR3 reads TGCAGCGCAGGGGACAGTTACACAGATACGCAGTATTTT.